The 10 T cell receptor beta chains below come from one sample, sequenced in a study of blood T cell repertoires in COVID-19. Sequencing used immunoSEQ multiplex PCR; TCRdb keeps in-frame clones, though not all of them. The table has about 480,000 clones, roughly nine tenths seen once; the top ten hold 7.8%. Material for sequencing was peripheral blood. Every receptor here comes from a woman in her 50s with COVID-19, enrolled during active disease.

CDR3 nucleotide sequence: TGTGCCAGCAGCTTAGTAAGGGACAGCTCCTACAATGAGCAGTTCTTC. Translated: CASSLVRDSSYNEQFF. This chain connects TRBV11-3 to TRBJ2-1; TRBD1 matches at 7 bases. The CDR3 has 16 amino acids. Trimming took 1 base from V and 0 from J; bases not matched to a gene: 3. Germline values: CDR1 SGHNT, CDR2 YENEEA.

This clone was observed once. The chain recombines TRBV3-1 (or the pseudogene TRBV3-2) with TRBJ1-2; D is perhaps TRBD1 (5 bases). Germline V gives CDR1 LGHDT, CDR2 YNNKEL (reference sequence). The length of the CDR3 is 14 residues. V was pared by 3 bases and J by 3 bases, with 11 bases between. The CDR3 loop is CASSQIDRDYGYTF. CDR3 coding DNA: TGTGCCAGCAGCCAGATTGACAGAGACTATGGCTACACCTTC.

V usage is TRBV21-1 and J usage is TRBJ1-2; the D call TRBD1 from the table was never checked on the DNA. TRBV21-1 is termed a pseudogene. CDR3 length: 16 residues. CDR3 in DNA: TGTGCCAGCAGCATATTGACAGGGGATGATAACTATGGCTACACCTTC. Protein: CASSILTGDDNYGYTF.

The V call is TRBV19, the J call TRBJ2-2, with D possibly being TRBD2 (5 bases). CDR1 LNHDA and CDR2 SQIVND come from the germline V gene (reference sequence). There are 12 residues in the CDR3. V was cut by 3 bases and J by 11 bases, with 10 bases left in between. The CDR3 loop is CASSMRALELFF. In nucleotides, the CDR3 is TGTGCCAGTAGTATGAGGGCCCTAGAGCTGTTTTTT.

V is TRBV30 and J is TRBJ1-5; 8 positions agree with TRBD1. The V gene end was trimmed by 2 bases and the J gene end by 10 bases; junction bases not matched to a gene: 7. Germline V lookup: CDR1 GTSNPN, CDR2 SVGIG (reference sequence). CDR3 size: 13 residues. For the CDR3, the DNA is TGTGCCTGGAGTATCTCAGGGGGCGGCCCCCAGCATTTT. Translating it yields CAWSISGGGPQHF.

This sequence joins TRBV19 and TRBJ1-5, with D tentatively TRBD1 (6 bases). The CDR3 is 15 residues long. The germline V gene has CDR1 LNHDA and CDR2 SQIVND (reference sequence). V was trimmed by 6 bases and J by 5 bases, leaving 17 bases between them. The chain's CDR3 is CASRQDSEPYQPQHF. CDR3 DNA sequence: TGTGCCAGTAGGCAGGACAGTGAACCGTATCAGCCCCAGCATTTT.

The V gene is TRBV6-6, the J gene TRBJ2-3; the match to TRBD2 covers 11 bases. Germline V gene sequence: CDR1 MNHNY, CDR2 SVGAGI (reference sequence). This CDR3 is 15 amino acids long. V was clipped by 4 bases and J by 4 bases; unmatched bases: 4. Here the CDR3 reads CASSLAGGLPDTQYF. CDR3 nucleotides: TGTGCCAGCAGTTTAGCGGGGGGGCTCCCAGATACGCAGTATTTT.

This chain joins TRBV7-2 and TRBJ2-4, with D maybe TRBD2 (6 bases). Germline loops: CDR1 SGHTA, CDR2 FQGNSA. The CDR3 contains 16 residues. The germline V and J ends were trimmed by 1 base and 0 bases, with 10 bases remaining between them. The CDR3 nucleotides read TGTGCCAGCAGCTTAGATGGGGGACTAGCCAAAAACATTCAGTACTTC. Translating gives CASSLDGGLAKNIQYF.

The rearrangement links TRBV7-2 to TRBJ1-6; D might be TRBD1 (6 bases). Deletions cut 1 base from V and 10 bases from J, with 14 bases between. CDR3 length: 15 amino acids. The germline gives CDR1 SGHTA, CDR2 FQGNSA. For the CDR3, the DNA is TGTGCCAGCAGCTTAGGGCTCCAGGGGTACTCACCCCTCCACTTT. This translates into CASSLGLQGYSPLHF.

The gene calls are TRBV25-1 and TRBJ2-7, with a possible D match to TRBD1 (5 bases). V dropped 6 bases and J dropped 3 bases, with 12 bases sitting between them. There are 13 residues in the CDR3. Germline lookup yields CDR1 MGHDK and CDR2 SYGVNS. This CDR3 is CASRARAFYEQYF. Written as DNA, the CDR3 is TGTGCCAGCAGGGCCAGGGCGTTCTACGAGCAGTACTTC.